This passage covers 12 T cell receptor beta chains from one sample sequenced in a study of T cells expressing NK-cell markers. TCRdb reprocessed the 5' RACE reads; each CDR3 protein has one entry and no DNA is given. In all, the sample yields fewer than 550,000 distinct CDR3 sequences. The sample comprised blood T cells: a sorted CD56 or NKG2C T cell subset, CD4+ or CD8+ T cells, or bulk PBMC T cells (not recorded which). These receptors originate from a woman in her forties or fifties in good health.

This chain links TRBV4-1 with TRBJ2-5. CDR1 MGHRA and CDR2 YSYEKL come from the germline V gene. This CDR3 is 15 amino acids long. This CDR3 reads CASSQDGLLGETQYF.

The V gene is TRBV7-2, the J gene TRBJ1-2; TCRdb returns TRBD1, unconfirmable since there is no DNA. Germline CDR1 SGHTA, CDR2 FQGNSA. CDR3 length equals 14 residues. The CDR3 spells CASSLVPGQYGYTF.

The gene calls are TRBV4-1 and TRBJ1-1; the D gene TCRdb calls, TRBD1, cannot be checked with no DNA. CDR1 and CDR2 (germline): MGHRA, YSYEKL. The CDR3 totals 16 residues. The CDR3 sequence is CASSQDRFRGNTEAFF.

The gene calls are TRBV20-1 and TRBJ2-1; without DNA, the TCRdb call of TRBD2 cannot be checked. CDR3 size: 16 residues. The germline gives CDR1 DFQATT, CDR2 SNEGSKA (reference sequence). This chain's CDR3 is CSARDPSGGGVNEQFF.

The chain employs TRBV12-3 or TRBV12-4 and TRBJ2-1; the TCRdb D gene call, TRBD1, has no DNA to confirm it. There are 12 residues in the CDR3. The CDR3 region is CASTLGAGEQFF.

V and J are TRBV9 and TRBJ1-1. The CDR3 totals 12 residues. CDR1 is SGDLS, CDR2 YYNGEE, per germline. CDR3 protein: CASSVLDIEAFF.

The J gene is TRBJ1-2, the V gene TRBV6-5. CDR3 length equals 16 residues. From germline, CDR1 is MNHEY and CDR2 SVGAGI. The CDR3 region is CASSYSRFDSNYGYTF.

The gene calls are TRBV5-1 and TRBJ1-4. CDR3 length equals 15 residues. Germline CDR1 and CDR2: SGHRS and YFSETQ. The CDR3 loop reads CASSLAWLANEKLFF.

The chain has TRBV9 and TRBJ2-5; TCRdb returns TRBD2, unconfirmable since there is no DNA. The CDR3 loop spans 17 amino acids. CDR1 is SGDLS and CDR2 is YYNGEE in the germline V gene. CDR3 region: CASSPRAEPGGKETQYF.

The chain uses TRBV29-1 and TRBJ1-1; TCRdb lists TRBD1, though no DNA is available to test this call. CDR1 is SQVTM, CDR2 ANQGSEA, per germline. This CDR3 is built from 14 residues. CDR3 loop: CSVEDQLERHEAFF.

The J gene is TRBJ2-5, the V gene TRBV10-3. Germline values: CDR1 ENHRY, CDR2 SYGVKD. The CDR3 contains 14 residues. The CDR3 spells CAISESGRRETQYF.

This sequence joins TRBV20-1 and TRBJ1-3; the D call from TCRdb, TRBD1, cannot be confirmed without DNA. From germline, CDR1 is DFQATT and CDR2 SNEGSKA (reference sequence). The CDR3 is made up of 15 amino acids. This chain's CDR3 is CSAGGATLSGNTIYF.